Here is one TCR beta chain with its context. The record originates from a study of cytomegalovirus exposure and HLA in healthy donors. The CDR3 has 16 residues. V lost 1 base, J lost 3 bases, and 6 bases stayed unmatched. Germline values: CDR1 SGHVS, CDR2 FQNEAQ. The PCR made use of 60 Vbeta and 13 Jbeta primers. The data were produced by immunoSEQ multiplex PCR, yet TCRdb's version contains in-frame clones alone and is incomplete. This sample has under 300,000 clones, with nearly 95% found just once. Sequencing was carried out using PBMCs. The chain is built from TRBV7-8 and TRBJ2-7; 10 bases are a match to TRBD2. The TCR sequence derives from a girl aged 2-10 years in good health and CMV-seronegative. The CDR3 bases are TGTGCCAGCAGCTTAGGGCTAGCGGGGGCCTTCTACGAGCAGTACTTC. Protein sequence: CASSLGLAGAFYEQYF.